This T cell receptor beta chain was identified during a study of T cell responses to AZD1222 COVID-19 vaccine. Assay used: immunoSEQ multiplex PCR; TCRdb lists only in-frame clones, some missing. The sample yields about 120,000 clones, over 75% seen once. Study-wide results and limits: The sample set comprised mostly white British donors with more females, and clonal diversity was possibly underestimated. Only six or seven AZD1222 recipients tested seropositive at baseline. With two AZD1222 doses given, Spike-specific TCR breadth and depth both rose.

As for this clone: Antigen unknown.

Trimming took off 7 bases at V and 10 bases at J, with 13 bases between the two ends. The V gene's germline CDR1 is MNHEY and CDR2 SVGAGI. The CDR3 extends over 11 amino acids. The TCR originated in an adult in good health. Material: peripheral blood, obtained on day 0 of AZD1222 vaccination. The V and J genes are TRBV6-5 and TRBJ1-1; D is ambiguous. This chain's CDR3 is CASTDPSGAFF. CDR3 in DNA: TGTGCCAGCACCGACCCCAGTGGAGCTTTCTTT.